The clone carrying this T cell receptor (beta chain) was counted a single time. The record originates from a study of blood T cell repertoires in COVID-19. Source study methods: It was from reference gene primer amplification that nucleated cell counts were estimated. The method was immunoSEQ multiplex PCR; TCRdb's version includes in-frame clones alone and lacks a portion of them. The D gene and trimming were derived from the DNA, and the V and J assignments and clone size from that table. This sample has about 200,000 clones; about 79% occur once, and the top ten carry 13%. The CDR3 spans 15 residues. After removal of 3 bases from V and 6 bases from J, the junction contained 7 bases not matched to a gene. Germline V gene sequence: CDR1 SEHNR, CDR2 FQNEAQ (reference sequence).

The chain employs TRBV7-9 and TRBJ2-5; 10 bases line up with TRBD2. This TCR came from a human donor in a cohort sampled during active COVID-19. Sequencing used peripheral blood. The CDR3 DNA is TGTGCCAGCAGCTTGCCTAGCGGGAGTAGCAAGACCCAGTACTTC. Translating it yields CASSLPSGSSKTQYF.